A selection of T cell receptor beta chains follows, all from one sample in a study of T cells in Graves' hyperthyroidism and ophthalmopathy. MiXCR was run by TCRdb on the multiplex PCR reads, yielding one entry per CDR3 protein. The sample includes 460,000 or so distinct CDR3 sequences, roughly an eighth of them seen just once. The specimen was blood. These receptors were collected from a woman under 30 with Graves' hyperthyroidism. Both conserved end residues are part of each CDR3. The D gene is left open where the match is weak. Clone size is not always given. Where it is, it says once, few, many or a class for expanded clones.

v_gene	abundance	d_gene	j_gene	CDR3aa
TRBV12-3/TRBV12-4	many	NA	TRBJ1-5	CASSLGSGQPQHF
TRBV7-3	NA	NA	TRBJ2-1	CASSQARRDGLSEPYNEQFF
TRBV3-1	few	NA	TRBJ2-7	CASNSGDSSYEQYF
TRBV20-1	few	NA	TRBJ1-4	CSATRPGGREKLFF
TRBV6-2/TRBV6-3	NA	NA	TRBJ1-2	CASSGAGTRDYGYTF
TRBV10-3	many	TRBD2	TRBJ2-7	CAISRGEPYEQYF
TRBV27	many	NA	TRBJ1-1	CASSLMGPRWATEAFF
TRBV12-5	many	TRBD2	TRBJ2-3	CASGPYPKAGAADTQYF
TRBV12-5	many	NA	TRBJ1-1	CASGLLLAPGRERAFF
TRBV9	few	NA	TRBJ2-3	CASSVIGQKGGDTQYF
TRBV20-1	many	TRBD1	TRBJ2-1	CSAGDGQGYFIEQFF
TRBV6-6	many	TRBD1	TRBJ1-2	CASSYPTGEFGYTF
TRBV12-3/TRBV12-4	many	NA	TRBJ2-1	CASSLAGGEQFF
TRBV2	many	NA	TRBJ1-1	CASSAELNTEAFF
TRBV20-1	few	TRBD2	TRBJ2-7	CSVKRGSSYEQYF
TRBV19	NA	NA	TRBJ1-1	CASSIYSRGTEAFF
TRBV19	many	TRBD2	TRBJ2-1	CASSPGTSGRAYNEQFF
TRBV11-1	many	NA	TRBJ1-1	CASSYRLANTEAFF
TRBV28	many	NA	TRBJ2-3	CASSPVGTDTQYF
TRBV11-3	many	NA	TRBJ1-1	CASSTLRGQNTEAFF
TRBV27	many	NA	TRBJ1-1	CASSQTVRQNTEAFF
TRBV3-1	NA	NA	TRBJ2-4	CASSQRDGKNIQYF
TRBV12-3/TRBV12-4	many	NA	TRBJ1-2	CASSQQGTHGYTF
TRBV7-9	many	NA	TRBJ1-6	CASSLGGLKSPLHF
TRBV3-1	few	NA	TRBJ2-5	CASSQAGRDVIETQYF
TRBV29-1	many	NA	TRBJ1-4	CSVEAGDEKLFF
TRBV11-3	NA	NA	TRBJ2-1	CASSFGPGSYNEQFF
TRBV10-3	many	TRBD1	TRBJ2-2	CAISDGTGLNTGELFF
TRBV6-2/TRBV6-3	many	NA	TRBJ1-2	CASSYSGAYGYTF
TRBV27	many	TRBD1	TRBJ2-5	CASTSNYNRGVETQYF
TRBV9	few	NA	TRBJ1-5	CASSETGRTRQPQHF
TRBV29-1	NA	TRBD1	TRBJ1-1	CSVNSGQPSAFF
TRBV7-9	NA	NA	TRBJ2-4	CASSLAAGNIQYF
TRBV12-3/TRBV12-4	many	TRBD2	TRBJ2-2	CASSGGTSGRQGGELFF
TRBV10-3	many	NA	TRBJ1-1	CAIRGAEGPEAFF
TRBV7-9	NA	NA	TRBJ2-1	CASKLTGLAAYNEQFF
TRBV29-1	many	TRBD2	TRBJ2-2	CSVWGLAGPNTGELFF
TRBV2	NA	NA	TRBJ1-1	CASSQFTNSHGAFF
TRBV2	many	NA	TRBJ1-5	CASSGLAVDQPQHF
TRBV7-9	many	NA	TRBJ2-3	CASARTERTDTQYF
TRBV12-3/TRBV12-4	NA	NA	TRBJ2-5	CASSLFSGVRETQYF
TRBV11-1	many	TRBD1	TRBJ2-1	CASSQRQGSLNEQFF
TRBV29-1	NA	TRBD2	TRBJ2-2	CSVGTSGLTGELFF
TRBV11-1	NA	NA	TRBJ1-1	CASSETGLGTEAFF
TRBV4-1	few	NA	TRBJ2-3	CASSQPGLATDTQYF
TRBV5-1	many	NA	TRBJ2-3	CASSFLGIAGTDTQYF